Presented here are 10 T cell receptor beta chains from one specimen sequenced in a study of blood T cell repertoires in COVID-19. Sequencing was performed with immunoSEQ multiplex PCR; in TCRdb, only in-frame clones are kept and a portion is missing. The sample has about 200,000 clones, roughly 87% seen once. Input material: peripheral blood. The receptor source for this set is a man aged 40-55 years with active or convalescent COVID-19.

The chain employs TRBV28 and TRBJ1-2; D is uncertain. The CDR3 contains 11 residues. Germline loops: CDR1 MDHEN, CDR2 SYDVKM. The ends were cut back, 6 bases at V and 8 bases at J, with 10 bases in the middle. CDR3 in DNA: TGTGCCAGCAGCCCTGAAGAGGGCTACACCTTC. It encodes CASSPEEGYTF.

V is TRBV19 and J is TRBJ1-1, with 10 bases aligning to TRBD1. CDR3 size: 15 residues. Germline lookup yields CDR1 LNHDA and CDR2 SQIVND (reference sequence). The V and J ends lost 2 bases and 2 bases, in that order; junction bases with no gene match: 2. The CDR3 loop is CASSIRDRGNTEAFF. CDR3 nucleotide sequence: TGTGCCAGTAGTATAAGGGACAGGGGAAACACTGAAGCTTTCTTT.

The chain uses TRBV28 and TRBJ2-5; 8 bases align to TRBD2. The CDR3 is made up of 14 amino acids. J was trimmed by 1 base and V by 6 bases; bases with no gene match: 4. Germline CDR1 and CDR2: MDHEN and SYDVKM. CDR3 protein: CASRGLGSQETQYF. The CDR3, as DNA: TGTGCCAGCAGGGGACTAGGGAGCCAAGAGACCCAGTACTTC.

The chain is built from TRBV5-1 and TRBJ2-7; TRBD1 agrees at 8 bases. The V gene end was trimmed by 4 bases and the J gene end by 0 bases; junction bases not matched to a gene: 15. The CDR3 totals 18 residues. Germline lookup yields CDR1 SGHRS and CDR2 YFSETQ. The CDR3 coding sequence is TGCGCCAGCAGCCCCGACTTGAGCAGGGGGCTTACCTCCTACGAGCAGTACTTC. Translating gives CASSPDLSRGLTSYEQYF.

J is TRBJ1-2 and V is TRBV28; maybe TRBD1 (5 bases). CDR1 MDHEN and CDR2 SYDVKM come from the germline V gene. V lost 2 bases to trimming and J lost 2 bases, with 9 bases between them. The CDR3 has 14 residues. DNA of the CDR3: TGTGCCAGCAGTTTAGCAGGGCTGAACTATGGCTACACCTTC. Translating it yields CASSLAGLNYGYTF.

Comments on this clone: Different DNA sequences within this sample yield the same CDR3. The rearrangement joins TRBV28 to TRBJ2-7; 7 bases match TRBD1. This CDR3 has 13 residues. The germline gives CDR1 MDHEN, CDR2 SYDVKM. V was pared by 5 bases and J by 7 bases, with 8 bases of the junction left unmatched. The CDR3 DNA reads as TGTGCCAGCAGTCTCGACAGGGTAGGGGAGCAGTACTTC. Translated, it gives CASSLDRVGEQYF.

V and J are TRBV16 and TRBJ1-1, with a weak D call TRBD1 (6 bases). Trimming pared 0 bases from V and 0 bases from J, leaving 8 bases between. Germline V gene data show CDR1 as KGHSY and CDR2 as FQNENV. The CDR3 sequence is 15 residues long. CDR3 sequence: CASSQSGAVNTEAFF. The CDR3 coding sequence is TGTGCCAGCAGCCAATCGGGGGCGGTGAACACTGAAGCTTTCTTT.

DNA of the CDR3: TGCGCCAGCAGCCAGCGGGAGGGGGCGTACACTGAAGCTTTCTTT. It yields the protein CASSQREGAYTEAFF. The rearrangement links TRBV4-1 to TRBJ1-1; 7 bases are shared with TRBD1. V shed 3 bases and J 3 bases; nucleotides not matched to a gene: 7. The CDR3 contains 15 residues. Looked up from germline, CDR1 is MGHRA and CDR2 is YSYEKL.

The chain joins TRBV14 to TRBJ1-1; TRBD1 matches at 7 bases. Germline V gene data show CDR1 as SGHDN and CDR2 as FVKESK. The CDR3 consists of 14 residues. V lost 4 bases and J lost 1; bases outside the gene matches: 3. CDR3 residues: CASSPRQGNTEAFF. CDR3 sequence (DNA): TGTGCCAGCAGCCCCCGACAGGGGAACACTGAAGCTTTCTTT.

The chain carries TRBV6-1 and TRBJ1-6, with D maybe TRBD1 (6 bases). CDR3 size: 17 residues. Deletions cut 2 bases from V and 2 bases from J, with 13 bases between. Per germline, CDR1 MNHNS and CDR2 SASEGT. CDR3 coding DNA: TGTGCCAGCAGTGAACGGGGTGGGGGCGCCTATAATTCACCCCTCCACTTT. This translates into CASSERGGGAYNSPLHF.